Sequencing of this T cell receptor beta chain was carried out in a study of blood T cell repertoires in COVID-19. Study-wide context: Sources were T cells, B-cell-depleted T cells, or PBMCs; the material itself was cDNA or gDNA.

Data came from immunoSEQ multiplex PCR; TCRdb stores just in-frame clones and leaves some out. The sample yields some 30,000 clones, 84% seen once. Germline-derived CDR1 and CDR2 are MDHEN and SYDVKM. The V and J ends lost 5 bases and 5 bases respectively, with 19 bases between them. This CDR3 is built from 16 residues. The sample consisted of peripheral blood. The rearrangement links TRBV28 to TRBJ1-5; perhaps TRBD1 as D (5 bases). This clonotype originated in a human donor in a cohort sampled during active COVID-19. DNA for the CDR3: TGTGCCAGCAGTGGGGGGGGGAACGGCGGGTATCAGCCCCAGCATTTT. This translates into CASSGGGNGGYQPQHF.